One sample yielded the 12 T cell receptor beta chains listed below, sequenced in a study of blood T cell repertoires in COVID-19. Here immunoSEQ multiplex PCR was the method, and the copy in TCRdb shows in-frame clones only, minus some. The table has around 70,000 clones, around 86% seen once. Sequenced input: peripheral blood. The receptors shown here come from a man between 50 and 59 years old with active COVID-19.

This clone was counted between two and nine times. The chain links TRBV30 to TRBJ1-6; D unclear. This CDR3 has 15 residues. V lost 6 bases, J lost 0 bases, and 12 bases lay in between. Per the germline V gene, CDR1 is GTSNPN and CDR2 is SVGIG (reference sequence). In DNA form, the CDR3 reads TGTGCCTGCGCCTTACAGCTCTCCTATAATTCACCCCTCCACTTT. It is translated as CACALQLSYNSPLHF. The full variable domain, rest sourced from reference TRBV30 and TRBJ1-6, is SQTIHQWPATLVQPVGSPLSLECTVEGTSNPNLYWYRQAAGRGLQLLFYSVGIGQISSEVPQNLSASRPQDRQFILSSKKLLLSDSGFYLCACALQLSYNSPLHFGNGTRLTVT.

The chain has TRBV28 and TRBJ2-7; 8 bases align to TRBD1. CDR1 is MDHEN and CDR2 is SYDVKM in the germline V gene. The CDR3 loop spans 15 amino acids. J gave up 4 bases and V 7 bases, and 12 bases lay outside the gene matches. The CDR3 region has the DNA TGTGCCAGCATCCAAACCGGGACAGGAAATTACGAGCAGTACTTC. Its protein is CASIQTGTGNYEQYF.

As DNA, the CDR3 is TGTGCCAGCAGGTCCCGGGGGGAAGAGCAGTACTTC. Protein product: CASRSRGEEQYF. The chain links TRBV28 to TRBJ2-7; 7 bases fit TRBD2. This CDR3 contains 12 residues. Germline loops: CDR1 MDHEN, CDR2 SYDVKM. V trimming: 6 bases; J trimming: 7 bases; junction bases outside the gene matches: 6.

The V and J genes are TRBV24-1 and TRBJ1-2; D is uncertain. Trimming shortened V by 5 bases and J by 4 bases, and 10 bases separated the two germline ends. CDR1 and CDR2 (germline): KGHDR, SFDVKD. CDR3 length: 13 residues. CDR3 loop: CATSGVGSYGYTF. CDR3 coding DNA: TGTGCCACCAGTGGCGTAGGGAGCTATGGCTACACCTTC.

V gene TRBV28 combines with J gene TRBJ1-2; D gene uncertain. Germline V gives CDR1 MDHEN, CDR2 SYDVKM. V gave up 5 bases and J gave up 8 bases, with 15 bases separating them. The CDR3 covers 13 residues. The CDR3 is CASSGPARSGYTF. As DNA, the CDR3 is TGTGCCAGCAGTGGGCCCGCAAGAAGCGGCTACACCTTC.

This chain joins TRBV7-9 and TRBJ1-1; D remains ambiguous. The V and J ends lost 1 base and 4 bases respectively, with 13 bases between them. Germline assignment: CDR1 SEHNR and CDR2 FQNEAQ (reference sequence). CDR3 size: 15 residues. The CDR3 protein is CASSLVSGRATEAFF. CDR3 nucleotide sequence: TGTGCCAGCAGCTTAGTATCTGGGCGGGCCACTGAAGCTTTCTTT.

The chain uses TRBV6-5 and TRBJ2-7, with a possible D match to TRBD1 (5 bases). Between the trimmed V and J ends, which lost 8 bases and 2 bases, there was a span of 19 bases. The CDR3 consists of 15 residues. Germline lookup yields CDR1 MNHEY and CDR2 SVGAGI. In DNA, the CDR3 is TGTGCCAGCTACATAGGGGTAGGGCCGACCTACGAGCAGTACTTC. Translating gives CASYIGVGPTYEQYF.

The CDR3 DNA reads as TGTGCCAGCAGCGTAGTTGGGAGTGGGTCCTACGGCTACACCTTC. This gives the protein CASSVVGSGSYGYTF. V and J are TRBV9 and TRBJ1-2, with D hard to call. Trimming removed 0 bases at V and 8 bases at J, with 17 bases between. This CDR3 spans 15 amino acids. Germline loops: CDR1 SGDLS, CDR2 YYNGEE.

The gene calls are TRBV6-2 or TRBV6-3 and TRBJ1-6; D ambiguous. This CDR3 region has 11 residues. The germline V gene encodes CDR1 MNHEY and CDR2 SVGEGT. V was shortened by 2 bases and J by 14 bases, with 7 bases between the two germline ends. CDR3 nucleotides: TGTGCCAGCAGTTACGGCGGGTCCCTCCACTTT. Its translation: CASSYGGSLHF.

The chain is built from TRBV5-4 and TRBJ1-2; 9 positions match TRBD1. CDR3 length: 13 residues. Germline CDR1 and CDR2: SGHNT and YYREEE (reference sequence). With 3 bases clipped from V and 8 bases from J, the junction kept 5 bases outside the gene matches. DNA for the CDR3: TGTGCCAGCAGCTATACAGGGGGCCGCGGCTACACCTTC. The encoded protein is CASSYTGGRGYTF.

This clone was seen only once. The genes are TRBV7-2 and TRBJ2-1, with 11 positions matching TRBD2. The germline V gene encodes CDR1 SGHTA and CDR2 FQGNSA. This CDR3 has 16 amino acids. With 6 bases clipped from V and 6 bases from J, the junction kept 10 bases outside the gene matches. The CDR3 sequence: CASSPRGTSGSNEQFF. CDR3 DNA: TGTGCCAGCAGTCCCAGGGGGACTAGCGGCAGCAATGAGCAGTTCTTC.

This chain links TRBV7-9 with TRBJ2-3; D perhaps matches TRBD2 (5 bases). Trimming took off 1 base at V and 2 bases at J, with 10 bases between the two ends. Germline V gives CDR1 SEHNR, CDR2 FQNEAQ (reference sequence). This CDR3 has 15 residues. CDR3 in DNA: TGTGCCAGCAGCTTAGTCCTAGCCACCACAGATACGCAGTATTTT. This codes for CASSLVLATTDTQYF.